The 8 T cell receptor beta chains below all came from one sample that was sequenced in a study of CD8+ T cells in alopecia areata. Extracted RNA was reverse transcribed into cDNA, the sequencing template. The assay was immunoSEQ multiplex PCR, and TCRdb's table has in-frame clones only and misses some. The profile shows 200,000 or so clones, about 53% of them singletons. This material consisted of CD4+ T cells sorted from blood, taken at week 0. These receptors originate from a human donor with alopecia areata.

V is TRBV27 and J is TRBJ2-2, with 10 nucleotides matching TRBD2. This CDR3 has 15 residues. Germline-derived CDR1 and CDR2 are MNHEY and SMNVEV (reference sequence). Trimming removed 4 bases from V and 1 base from J; junction bases left unmatched: 0. The CDR3 is CASSWTSGNTGELFF. The CDR3 DNA reads TGTGCCAGCAGTTGGACTAGCGGGAACACCGGGGAGCTGTTTTTT.

This chain uses TRBV30 with TRBJ2-2; D unresolved. This CDR3 spans 10 amino acids. V was shortened by 5 bases and J by 4 bases, with 2 bases between the two germline ends. Germline V gene sequence: CDR1 GTSNPN, CDR2 SVGIG (reference sequence). The DNA of the CDR3 is TGTGCCTGGTTCACCGGGGAGCTGTTTTTT. Translation gives CAWFTGELFF.

V gene TRBV2 combines with J gene TRBJ2-3; perhaps TRBD1 as D (6 bases). Germline CDR1 SNHLY, CDR2 FYNNEI. V was trimmed by 5 bases and J by 2 bases, leaving 14 bases between them. The CDR3 length is 15 residues. As DNA, the CDR3 is TGTGCCAGCAGTCTACAGGGTATCCTCACAGATACGCAGTATTTT. Encoded protein: CASSLQGILTDTQYF.

The chain has TRBV27 and TRBJ2-2; TRBD2 matches at 7 bases. The CDR3 totals 15 residues. Trimming took 6 bases from V and 5 from J; bases not matched to a gene: 9. Germline V gene lookup returns CDR1 MNHEY and CDR2 SMNVEV (reference sequence). DNA of the CDR3: TGTGCCAGCAGCCGGGCCGGGGGGAGGACCGGGGAGCTGTTTTTT. Translation: CASSRAGGRTGELFF.

This chain connects TRBV11-2 to TRBJ1-2, with D perhaps matching TRBD1 (5 bases). Per germline, CDR1 SGHAT and CDR2 FQNNGV. V lost 5 bases, J lost 0 bases, and 13 bases lay in between. The CDR3 spans 15 residues. The CDR3 loop reads CASSASRAPNYGYTF. CDR3 sequence (DNA): TGTGCCAGCAGCGCCTCCAGGGCCCCTAACTATGGCTACACCTTC.

J is TRBJ1-1 and V is TRBV4-1; perhaps TRBD1 as D (6 bases). CDR1 is MGHRA, CDR2 YSYEKL, per germline. The CDR3 consists of 15 residues. V was trimmed by 0 bases and J by 0 bases, leaving 8 bases between them. Here the CDR3 DNA reads TGCGCCAGCAGCCAAGATGACAGGATGAACACTGAAGCTTTCTTT. Amino acid sequence: CASSQDDRMNTEAFF.

In this sample, this clone turned up a few times. This chain connects TRBV30 to TRBJ1-1; D gene unclear. This CDR3 contains 13 residues. The V gene lost 4 bases and the J gene lost 0 bases, with 9 bases spanning the gap. In germline, CDR1 is GTSNPN, CDR2 SVGIG (reference sequence). The CDR3 sequence is CAWNSLLNTEAFF. CDR3 in DNA: TGTGCCTGGAACAGCCTTCTGAACACTGAAGCTTTCTTT.

This clone was detected a few times. The chain uses TRBV5-1 and TRBJ1-2; D is undetermined. V lost 2 bases, J lost 2 bases, and 13 bases lay in between. CDR1 and CDR2 (germline): SGHRS, YFSETQ. The CDR3 loop spans 15 amino acids. The DNA of the CDR3 is TGCGCCAGCAGCTTACTTTCGACGGTAAACTATGGCTACACCTTC. Encoded protein: CASSLLSTVNYGYTF.